In this sample, the clone carrying this T cell receptor (beta chain) turned up a few times. The V and J ends lost 1 base and 0 bases respectively, with 10 bases between them. Germline CDR1 reads LGHDT; CDR2 reads YNNKEL (reference sequence). The CDR3 totals 15 residues. These data belong to a study of blood T cell repertoires in COVID-19. Turning to the study itself: Whether acute or convalescent, the COVID-19 samples came from the United States, Italy and Spain. Sample material is recorded as cDNA or gDNA derived from T cells, B-cell-depleted T cells, or PBMCs.

Methods used by the authors: The authors estimated nucleated cell counts from reference gene primer amplification. The method was immunoSEQ multiplex PCR; TCRdb's version includes in-frame clones alone and lacks a portion of them. Clonal size and the V and J genes are those of that table, whereas D and trimming came from the DNA. The table includes 150,000 to 200,000 clones, almost 80% detected once. The chain recombines TRBV3-1 (or the pseudogene TRBV3-2) with TRBJ2-7, with D tentatively TRBD2 (5 bases). This receptor was identified in a man aged 55 to 69 with active or convalescent COVID-19. What was sequenced was peripheral blood. The CDR3: CASSQGRVRSYEQYF. CDR3 coding DNA: TGTGCCAGCAGCCAAGGGCGGGTTCGCTCCTACGAGCAGTACTTC.